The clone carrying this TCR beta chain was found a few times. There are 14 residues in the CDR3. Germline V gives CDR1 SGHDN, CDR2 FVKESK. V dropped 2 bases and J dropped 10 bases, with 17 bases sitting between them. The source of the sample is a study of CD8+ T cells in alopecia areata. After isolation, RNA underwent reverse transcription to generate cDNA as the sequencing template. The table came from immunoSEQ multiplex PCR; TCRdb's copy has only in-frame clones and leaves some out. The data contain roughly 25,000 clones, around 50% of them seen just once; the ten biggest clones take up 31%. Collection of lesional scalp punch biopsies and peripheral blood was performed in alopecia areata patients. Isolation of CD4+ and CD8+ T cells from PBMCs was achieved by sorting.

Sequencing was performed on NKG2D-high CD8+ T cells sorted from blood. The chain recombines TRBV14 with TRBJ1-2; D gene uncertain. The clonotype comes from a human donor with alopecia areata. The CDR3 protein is CASSQFGQARFYTF. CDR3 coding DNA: TGTGCCAGCAGCCAATTTGGGCAGGCGCGCTTCTACACCTTC.